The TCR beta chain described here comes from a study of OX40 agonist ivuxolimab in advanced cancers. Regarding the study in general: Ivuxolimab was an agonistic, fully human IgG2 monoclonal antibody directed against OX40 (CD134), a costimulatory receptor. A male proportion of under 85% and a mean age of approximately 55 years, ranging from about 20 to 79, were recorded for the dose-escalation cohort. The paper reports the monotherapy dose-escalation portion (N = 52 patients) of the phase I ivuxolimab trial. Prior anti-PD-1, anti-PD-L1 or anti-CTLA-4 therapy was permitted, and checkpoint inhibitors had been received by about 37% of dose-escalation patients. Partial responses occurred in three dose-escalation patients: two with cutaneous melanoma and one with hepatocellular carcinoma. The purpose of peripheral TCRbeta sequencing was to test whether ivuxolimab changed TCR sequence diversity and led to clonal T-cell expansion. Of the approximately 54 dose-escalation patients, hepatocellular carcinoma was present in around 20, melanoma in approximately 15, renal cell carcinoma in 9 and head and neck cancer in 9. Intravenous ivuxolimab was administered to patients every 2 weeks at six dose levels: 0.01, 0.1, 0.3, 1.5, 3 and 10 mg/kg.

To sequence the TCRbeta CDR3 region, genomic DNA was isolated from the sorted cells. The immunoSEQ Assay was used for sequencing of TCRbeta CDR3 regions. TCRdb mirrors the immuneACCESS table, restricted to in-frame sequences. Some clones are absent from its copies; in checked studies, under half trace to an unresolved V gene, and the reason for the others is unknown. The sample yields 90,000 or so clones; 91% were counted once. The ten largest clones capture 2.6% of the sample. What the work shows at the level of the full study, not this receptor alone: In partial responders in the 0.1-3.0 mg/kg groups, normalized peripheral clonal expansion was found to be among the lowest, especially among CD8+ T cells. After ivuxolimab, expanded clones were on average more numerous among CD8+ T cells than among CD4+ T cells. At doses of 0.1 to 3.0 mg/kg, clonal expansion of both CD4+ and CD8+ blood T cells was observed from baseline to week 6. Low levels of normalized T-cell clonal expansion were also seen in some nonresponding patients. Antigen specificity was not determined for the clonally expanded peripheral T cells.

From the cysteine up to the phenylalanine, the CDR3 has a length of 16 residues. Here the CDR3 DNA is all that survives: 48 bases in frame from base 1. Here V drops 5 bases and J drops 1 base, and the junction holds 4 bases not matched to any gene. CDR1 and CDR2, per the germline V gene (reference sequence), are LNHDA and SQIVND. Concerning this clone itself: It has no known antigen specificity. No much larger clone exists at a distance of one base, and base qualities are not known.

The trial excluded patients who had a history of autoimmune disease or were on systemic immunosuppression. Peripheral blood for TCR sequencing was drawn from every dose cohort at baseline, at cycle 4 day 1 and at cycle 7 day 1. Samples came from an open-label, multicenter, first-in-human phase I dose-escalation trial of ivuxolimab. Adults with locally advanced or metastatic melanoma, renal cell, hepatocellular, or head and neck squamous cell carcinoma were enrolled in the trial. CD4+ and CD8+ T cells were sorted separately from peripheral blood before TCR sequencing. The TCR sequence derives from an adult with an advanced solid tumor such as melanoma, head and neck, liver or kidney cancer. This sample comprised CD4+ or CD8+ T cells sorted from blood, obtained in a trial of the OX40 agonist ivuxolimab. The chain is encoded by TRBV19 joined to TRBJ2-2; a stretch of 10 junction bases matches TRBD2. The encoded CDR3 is CASSPGTSVNTGELFF. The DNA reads TGTGCCAGTAGTCCAGGGACTAGCGTGAACACCGGGGAGCTGTTTTTT. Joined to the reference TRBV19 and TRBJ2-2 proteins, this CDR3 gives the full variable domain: DGGITQSPKYLFRKEGQNVTLSCEQNLNHDAMYWYRQDPGQGLRLIYYSQIVNDFQKGDIAEGYSVSREKKESFPLTVTSAQKNPTAFYLCASSPGTSVNTGELFFGEGSRLTVL.